This is a list of T cell receptor beta chains from one sample in a study of shared clonotypes between healthy human individuals. This table comes from immunoSEQ multiplex PCR, and its TCRdb copy is limited to in-frame clones, with some not included. The sample lists 550,000 to 700,000 clones, around 73% occurring once. Sequenced material: memory CD4+ T cells sorted from blood. These receptors were obtained from a woman in her twenties or thirties in good health. The CDR3 runs from the conserved cysteine through the conserved F or W. A D gene is named only where the DNA matches it firmly. Clone size is shown for a subset of rows, as once, few, many or a class of expanded clone.

cdr3_aa j_call clone_size v_call d_call
CASSVGSGNNEQYF TRBJ2-7 few TRBV9 TRBD2
CASSQAPGQGITTEAFF TRBJ1-1 - TRBV4-1 TRBD1
CASGLYSTDTQYF TRBJ2-3 - TRBV12-5 -
CASSQLIGTAEAFF TRBJ1-1 - TRBV5-1 -
CASSSGLAGEPGELFF TRBJ2-2 - TRBV5-4 TRBD2
CASSVLQGSNVLTF TRBJ2-6 - TRBV28 TRBD1
CASRAGDSNQPQHF TRBJ1-5 few TRBV28 -
CAGSRSRNTEAFF TRBJ1-1 - TRBV6-1 -
CASGTGETQYF TRBJ2-5 - TRBV2 -
CSVGGGRGTPGELFF TRBJ2-2 - TRBV29-1 -
CASRPGQGREQFF TRBJ2-1 - TRBV6-4 TRBD1
CASSSQYYEQYF TRBJ2-7 - TRBV6-5 -
CSVGDRGLSYEQYF TRBJ2-7 - TRBV29-1 TRBD1
CAIRPTGNGKEQYF TRBJ2-7 - TRBV10-3 TRBD1
CASSRGLAELQGELFF TRBJ2-2 - TRBV4-1 TRBD2
CASSLANTGELFF TRBJ2-2 - TRBV28 -
CASSESGRDNEQFF TRBJ2-1 - TRBV10-1 -
CASSTGTGGRLFF TRBJ1-4 - TRBV10-2 TRBD1
CASSFPSEGTEAFF TRBJ1-1 many TRBV5-1 -
CASSLWAGGTGELFF TRBJ2-2 once TRBV27 TRBD2
CASSQGTGDTGELFF TRBJ2-2 - TRBV18 TRBD1
CASSEGSGANVLTF TRBJ2-6 many TRBV6-1 -
CASRREVGERGYGYTF TRBJ1-2 - TRBV4-2 -
CASGPFVVGEAFF TRBJ1-1 - TRBV21-1 -
CASRGTGTYEQYF TRBJ2-7 - TRBV28 TRBD1
CASSQVITSGRVETQYF TRBJ2-5 - TRBV4-1 TRBD2
CASGELDRATQYF TRBJ2-5 - TRBV5-6 -
CASSLNKNEQYF TRBJ2-7 - TRBV28 -
CASSGDWLGEQYF TRBJ2-5 - TRBV9 -
CATSSRQGEKSGANVLTF TRBJ2-6 - TRBV15 TRBD1
CASTRGMTKNIQYF TRBJ2-4 - TRBV6-5 -
CASSQESARPRGIETQYF TRBJ2-5 many TRBV4-1 -
CASNRGGPNTYYGYTF TRBJ1-2 - TRBV28 -
CASSLWGQGAGELFF TRBJ2-2 - TRBV5-4 TRBD1
CASRGGAGPRSTQYF TRBJ2-5 - TRBV5-4 -
CASSEPGRHTDTQYF TRBJ2-3 few TRBV10-1 -
CASSLLWGGDADTQYF TRBJ2-3 - TRBV11-1 -
CASSLDLGSGYEQYF TRBJ2-7 - TRBV11-2 -
CASSLARSTPGETQYF TRBJ2-5 - TRBV5-1 -
CSVRGGADTQYF TRBJ2-3 - TRBV29-1 -
CASRELGAPPDTQYF TRBJ2-3 - TRBV7-8 -
CASSNPGTIETQYF TRBJ2-5 - TRBV7-2 TRBD2
CASSLFSLGPGSYEQYF TRBJ2-7 - TRBV7-8 -
CASSSGETGGNTIYF TRBJ1-3 - TRBV5-1 -
CSVESGRAQETQYF TRBJ2-5 - TRBV29-1 TRBD2
CASSAGTVGYKSGELFF TRBJ2-2 - TRBV28 TRBD1
CAISEGTGGPRGYTF TRBJ1-2 - TRBV10-3 TRBD1
CASSTGQGTYEQYF TRBJ2-7 few TRBV19 TRBD1
CASSYSWNAFDYGYTF TRBJ1-2 - TRBV6-5 -
CASSVGNQPQHF TRBJ1-5 - TRBV2 -
CASSEDTNSYNEQFF TRBJ2-1 - TRBV6-1 -
CASRREQGRLETQYF TRBJ2-5 - TRBV2 TRBD1
CASIFGASNTGELFF TRBJ2-2 - TRBV28 -
CASRSLPGQVYEQYF TRBJ2-7 - TRBV4-1 TRBD1
CAANRDLTDTQYF TRBJ2-3 - TRBV10-3 -
CASSRGVVGANVLTF TRBJ2-6 - TRBV25-1 TRBD2
CASSLDLVRSSYEQYF TRBJ2-7 once TRBV5-5 -
CASSLEGGPNTEAFF TRBJ1-1 few TRBV7-9 -
CSARASTQYF TRBJ2-3 - TRBV20-1 -
CASSQVGTESGELFF TRBJ2-2 - TRBV4-1 TRBD1